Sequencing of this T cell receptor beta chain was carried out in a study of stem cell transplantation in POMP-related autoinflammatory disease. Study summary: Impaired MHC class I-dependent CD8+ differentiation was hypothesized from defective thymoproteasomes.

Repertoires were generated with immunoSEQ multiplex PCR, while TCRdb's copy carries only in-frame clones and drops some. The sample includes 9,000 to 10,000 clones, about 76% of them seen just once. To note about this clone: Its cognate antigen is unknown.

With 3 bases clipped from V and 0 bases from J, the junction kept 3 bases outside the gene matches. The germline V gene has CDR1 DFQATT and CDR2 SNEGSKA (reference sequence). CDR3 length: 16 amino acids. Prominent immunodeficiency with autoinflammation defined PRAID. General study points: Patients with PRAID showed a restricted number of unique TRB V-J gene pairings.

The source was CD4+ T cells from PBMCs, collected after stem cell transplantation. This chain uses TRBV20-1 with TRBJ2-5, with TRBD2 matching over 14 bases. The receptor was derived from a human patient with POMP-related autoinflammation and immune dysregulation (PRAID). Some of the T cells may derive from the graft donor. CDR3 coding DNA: TGCAGTGCTAGTCGACTAGCGGGAGGGAACCAAGAGACCCAGTACTTC. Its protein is CSASRLAGGNQETQYF.